These T cell receptor beta chains were read from a single sample in a study of T-cell reconstitution after alpha-beta-depleted transplantation in children. MiXCR was run by TCRdb on the PCR reads, yielding one entry per CDR3 protein. The data contain 550,000 to 600,000 distinct CDR3 sequences, 20% to 25% of them singletons. Sample: PBMCs, mostly from graft donor cells, taken 360 days after TCRalphabeta/CD19-depleted stem cell transplant. The receptors derive from a boy less than two years old who had a stem cell transplant for acute myeloid leukemia, so the T cells may come from the graft donor. Each CDR3 is given with its conserved first and last residue. D genes are given only for firm matches. The size entry is marked missing in some rows and otherwise reads once, few, many or a size class.

. | TRBJ2-4 | . | TRBV29-1 | TGCAGCGTTGTCTCATTGGCGGGGAATCGAGCCAAAAACATTCAGTACTTC | CSVVSLAGNRAKNIQYF
. | TRBJ2-5 | many | TRBV7-2 | TGTGCCAGCAGCTTAAGGTCTAGCGCCCTCCAAGAGACCCAGTACTTC | CASSLRSSALQETQYF
. | TRBJ2-3 | . | TRBV11-1 | TGTGCCAGCAGCTCAAGGGGAGAGAGATCCAGAGATACGCAGTATTTT | CASSSRGERSRDTQYF
. | TRBJ2-7 | few | TRBV7-2 | TGTGCCAGCAGCGGGAGACAATACGAGCAGTACTTC | CASSGRQYEQYF
. | TRBJ1-4 | . | TRBV20-1 | TGCAGTGCCCCGGGGAAGGGAGGCGCAGAGCGAAATGAAAAACTGTTTTTT | CSAPGKGGAERNEKLFF
TRBD1 | TRBJ2-5 | many | TRBV12-3/TRBV12-4 | TGTGCCAGCAGCGAACAGGGGGCGTTTGAGACCCAGTACTTC | CASSEQGAFETQYF
. | TRBJ1-5 | many | TRBV12-3/TRBV12-4 | TGTGCCAGCAGTTTCATCTCGGATAGCAATCAGCCCCAGCATTTT | CASSFISDSNQPQHF
. | TRBJ2-2 | many | TRBV7-2 | TGTGCCAGCAGCGCACATCGGGGTACCGGGGAGCTGTTTTTT | CASSAHRGTGELFF
. | TRBJ2-7 | many | TRBV10-2 | TGCGCCAGCAGTTCAACAGGGATCTCCTACGAGCAGTACTTC | CASSSTGISYEQYF
TRBD2 | TRBJ2-3 | once | TRBV11-2 | TGTGCCAGCAGCTTAAGTTCGTTGGAGCGGGGGGCCACAGATACGCAGTATTTT | CASSLSSLERGATDTQYF
TRBD1 | TRBJ2-1 | . | TRBV7-3 | TGTGCCAGCAGCCAGAACCAGGGGGCGCTTAGGAATGAGCAGTTCTTC | CASSQNQGALRNEQFF
. | TRBJ1-3 | . | TRBV20-1 | TGCAGTGCTAGCCCCCCAATTGACTCTGGAAACACCATATATTTT | CSASPPIDSGNTIYF
TRBD2 | TRBJ2-1 | many | TRBV15 | TGTGCCACCAGCAGAGTCGGTATCGGGGTTGGGGGGGACAATGAGCAGTTCTTC | CATSRVGIGVGGDNEQFF
. | TRBJ2-7 | few | TRBV7-2 | TGTGCCAGCAGCTTAAGAAGATGGGGATACGAGCAGTACTTC | CASSLRRWGYEQYF
. | TRBJ1-4 | few | TRBV12-3/TRBV12-4 | TGTGCCAGCAGTAAACGACAGACCCCTGAAAAACTGTTTTTT | CASSKRQTPEKLFF
. | TRBJ2-5 | many | TRBV6-4 | TGTGCCAGCAGTGACGGGAACCAAGAGACCCAGTACTTC | CASSDGNQETQYF
. | TRBJ1-4 | . | TRBV15 | TGTGCCACCAGCAGTCGACTCGGGACGGAAAAACTGTTTTTT | CATSSRLGTEKLFF
TRBD2 | TRBJ2-1 | . | TRBV12-3/TRBV12-4 | TGTGCCAGCCTAGCGGGGCCCTCCAATGAGCAGTTCTTC | CASLAGPSNEQFF
. | TRBJ1-5 | . | TRBV12-3/TRBV12-4 | TGTGCCAGCAGTCAACAGGAGATAGTCAATCAGCCCCAGCATTTT | CASSQQEIVNQPQHF